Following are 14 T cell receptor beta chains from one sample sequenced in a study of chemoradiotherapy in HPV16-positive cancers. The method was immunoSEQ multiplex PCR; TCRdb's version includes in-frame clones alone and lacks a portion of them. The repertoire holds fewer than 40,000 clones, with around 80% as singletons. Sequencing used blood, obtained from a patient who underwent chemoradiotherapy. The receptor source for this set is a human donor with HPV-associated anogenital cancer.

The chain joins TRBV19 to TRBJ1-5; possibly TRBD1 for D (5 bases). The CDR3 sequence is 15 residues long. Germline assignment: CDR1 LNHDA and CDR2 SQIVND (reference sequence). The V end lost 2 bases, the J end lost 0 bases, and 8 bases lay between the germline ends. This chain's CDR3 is CASSILGDSNQPQHF. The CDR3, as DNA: TGTGCCAGTAGTATATTAGGGGATAGCAATCAGCCCCAGCATTTT.

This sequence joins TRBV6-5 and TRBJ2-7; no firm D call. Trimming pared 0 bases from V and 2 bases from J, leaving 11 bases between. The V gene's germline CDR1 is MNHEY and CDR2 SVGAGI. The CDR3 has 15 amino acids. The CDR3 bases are TGTGCCAGCAGTTACTCGAGGCTTACCCCCTACGAGCAGTACTTC. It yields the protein CASSYSRLTPYEQYF.

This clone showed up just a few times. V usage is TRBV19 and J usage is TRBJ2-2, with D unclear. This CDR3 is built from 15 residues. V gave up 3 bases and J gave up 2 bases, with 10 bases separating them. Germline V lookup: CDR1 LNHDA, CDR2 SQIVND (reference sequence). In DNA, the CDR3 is TGTGCCAGTAGTATCGGCAGAGCTAACACCGGGGAGCTGTTTTTT. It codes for CASSIGRANTGELFF.

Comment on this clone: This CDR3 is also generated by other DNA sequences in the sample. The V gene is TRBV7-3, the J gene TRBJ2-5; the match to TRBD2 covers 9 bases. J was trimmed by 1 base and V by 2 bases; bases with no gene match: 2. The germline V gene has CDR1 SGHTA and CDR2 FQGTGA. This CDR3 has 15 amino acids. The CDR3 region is CASSLGGGAQETQYF. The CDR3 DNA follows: TGTGCCAGCAGCTTAGGCGGGGGGGCCCAAGAGACCCAGTACTTC.

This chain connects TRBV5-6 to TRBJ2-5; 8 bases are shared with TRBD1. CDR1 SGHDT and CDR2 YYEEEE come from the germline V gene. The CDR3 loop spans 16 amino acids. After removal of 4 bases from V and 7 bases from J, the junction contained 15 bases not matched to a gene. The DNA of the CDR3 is TGTGCCAGCAGCGGGTTTGACAGGGGCGTAGGGGGGACCCAGTACTTC. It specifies CASSGFDRGVGGTQYF.

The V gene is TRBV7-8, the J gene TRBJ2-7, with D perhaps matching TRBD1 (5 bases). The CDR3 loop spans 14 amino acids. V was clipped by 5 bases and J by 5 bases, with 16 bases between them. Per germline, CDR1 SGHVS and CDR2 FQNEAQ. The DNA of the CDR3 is TGTGCCAGCAGCCCGAGGCAGGGCCTCAACGAGCAGTACTTC. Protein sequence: CASSPRQGLNEQYF.

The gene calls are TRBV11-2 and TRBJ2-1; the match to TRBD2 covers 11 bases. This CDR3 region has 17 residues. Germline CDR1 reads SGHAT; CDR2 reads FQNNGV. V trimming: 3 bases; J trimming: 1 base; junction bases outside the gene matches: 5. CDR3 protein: CASSLGLAGGSYNEQFF. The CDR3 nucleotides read TGTGCCAGCAGCTTGGGTCTAGCGGGGGGTTCCTACAATGAGCAGTTCTTC.

The CDR3 reads CASSLAVAETQYF. CDR3 coding DNA: TGTGCCAGCAGCTTGGCTGTAGCAGAGACCCAGTACTTC. The rearrangement uses TRBV7-6 and TRBJ2-5, with no clear D. Germline values: CDR1 SGHVS, CDR2 FNYEAQ. The V and J ends lost 3 bases and 4 bases respectively, with 9 bases between them. The CDR3 contains 13 residues.

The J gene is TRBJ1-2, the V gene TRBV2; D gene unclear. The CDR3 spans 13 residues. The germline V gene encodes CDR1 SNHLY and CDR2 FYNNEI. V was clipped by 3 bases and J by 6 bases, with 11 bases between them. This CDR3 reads CASSEHQAHGYTF. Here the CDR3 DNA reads TGTGCCAGCAGTGAGCACCAGGCCCATGGCTACACCTTC.

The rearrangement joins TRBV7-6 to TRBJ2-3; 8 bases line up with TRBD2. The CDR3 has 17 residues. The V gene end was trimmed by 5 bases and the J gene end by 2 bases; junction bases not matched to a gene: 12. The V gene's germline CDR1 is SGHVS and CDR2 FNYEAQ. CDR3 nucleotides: TGTGCCAGCAGCCCTGACGGGGGGGCCGTTATCACAGATACGCAGTATTTT. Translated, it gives CASSPDGGAVITDTQYF.

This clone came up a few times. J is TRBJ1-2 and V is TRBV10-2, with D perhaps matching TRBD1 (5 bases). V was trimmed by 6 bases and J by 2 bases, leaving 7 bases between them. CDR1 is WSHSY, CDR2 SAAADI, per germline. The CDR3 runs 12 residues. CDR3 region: CASSQGNYGYTF. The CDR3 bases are TGCGCCAGCAGCCAGGGAAACTATGGCTACACCTTC.

The CDR3 region is CASSPRLGAQYF. The DNA of the CDR3 is TGTGCCAGCAGCCCGAGACTAGGAGCGCAGTATTTT. The chain joins TRBV7-3 to TRBJ2-3; perhaps TRBD2 as D (6 bases). V lost 5 bases and J lost 10, with 13 bases in between. The length of the CDR3 is 12 residues. Germline V gene lookup returns CDR1 SGHTA and CDR2 FQGTGA.

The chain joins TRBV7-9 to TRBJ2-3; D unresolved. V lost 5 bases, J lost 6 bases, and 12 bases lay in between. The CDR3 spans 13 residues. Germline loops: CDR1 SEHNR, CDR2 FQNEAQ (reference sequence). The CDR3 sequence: CASSPSPLDTQYF. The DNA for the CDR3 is TGTGCCAGCAGCCCGTCTCCCCTGGATACGCAGTATTTT.

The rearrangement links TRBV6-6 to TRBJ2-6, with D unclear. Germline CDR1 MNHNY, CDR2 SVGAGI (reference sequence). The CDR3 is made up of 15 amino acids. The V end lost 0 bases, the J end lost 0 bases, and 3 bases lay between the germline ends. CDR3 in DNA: TGTGCCAGCAGTTACTCCCCCTCTGGGGCCAACGTCCTGACTTTC. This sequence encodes CASSYSPSGANVLTF.